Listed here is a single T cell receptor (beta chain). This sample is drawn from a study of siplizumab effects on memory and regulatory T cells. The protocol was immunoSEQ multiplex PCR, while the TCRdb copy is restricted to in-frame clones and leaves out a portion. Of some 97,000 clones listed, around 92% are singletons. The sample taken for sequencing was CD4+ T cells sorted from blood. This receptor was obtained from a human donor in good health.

This chain's CDR3 is CASSGDRTYEQYF. CDR3 DNA sequence: TGCGCCAGCAGTGGGGACAGAACCTACGAGCAGTACTTC. The chain carries TRBV10-1 and TRBJ2-7; 7 nucleotides align to TRBD1. Germline CDR1 WNHNN, CDR2 SYGVQD (reference sequence). J was trimmed by 2 bases and V by 4 bases; bases with no gene match: 2. The CDR3 consists of 13 residues.